A single sample gave rise to the 20 T cell receptor beta chains below, sequenced in a study of blood T cells in healthy people across ages. It was with a sample-barcoded 5' primer and a J-beta primer mix that a second PCR of roughly 7 to 11 cycles was run. MiXCR, run by TCRdb on the 5' RACE reads, gives a single entry per CDR3 protein. Of approximately 880,000 distinct CDR3 sequences in the sample, about 44% were seen once. Sequenced input: blood. These receptors were collected from a man younger than 45 in good health.

The chain recombines TRBV7-2 with TRBJ1-2; no definite D call. The length of the CDR3 is 14 residues. Trimming removed 2 bases at V and 1 base at J, with 8 bases between. Germline CDR1 and CDR2: SGHTA and FQGNSA. The CDR3 DNA follows: TGTGCCAGCAGCTTACAACGGGTTAACTATGGCTACACCTTC. Protein: CASSLQRVNYGYTF.

This clonotype was seen more than once but under ten times. This chain links TRBV5-1 with TRBJ2-7; TRBD2 might be the D (6 bases). Germline assignment: CDR1 SGHRS and CDR2 YFSETQ. The ends were cut back, 4 bases at V and 3 bases at J, with 8 bases in the middle. The CDR3 has 12 residues. The CDR3 DNA sequence: TGCGCCAGCAGCGCGGGGAACTACGAGCAGTACTTC. The encoded protein is CASSAGNYEQYF. The full variable domain, completed using reference TRBV5-1 and TRBJ2-7, is KAGVTQTPRYLIKTRGQQVTLSCSPISGHRSVSWYQQTPGQGLQFLFEYFSETQRNKGNFPGRFSGRQFSNSRSEMNVSTLELGDSALYLCASSAGNYEQYFGPGTRLTVT.

This clonotype was seen many times. The genes are TRBV7-2 and TRBJ2-1, with 9 nucleotides matching TRBD2. This CDR3 has 17 amino acids. The junction had 8 bases not matched to a gene; V was cut back by 5 bases and J by 0 bases. Looked up from germline, CDR1 is SGHTA and CDR2 is FQGNSA. This CDR3 is CASSGIAGVSSYNEQFF. Here the CDR3 DNA reads TGTGCCAGCAGCGGAATAGCGGGGGTTAGCTCCTACAATGAGCAGTTCTTC.

The V and J genes are TRBV29-1 and TRBJ2-1, with D unclear. Germline V gene sequence: CDR1 SQVTM, CDR2 ANQGSEA. Trimming took off 0 bases at V and 10 bases at J, with 16 bases between the two ends. The CDR3 totals 14 residues. The DNA for the CDR3 is TGCAGCGTTGAAGACACGAGGACGCTCTTGGAGCAGTTCTTC. This codes for CSVEDTRTLLEQFF.

The CDR3 bases are TGCGCCAGCAGCTTGGAGTCACAGGGGGCATCCTACGAGCAGTACTTC. Translated: CASSLESQGASYEQYF. The chain recombines TRBV5-1 with TRBJ2-7; 9 bases are a match to TRBD1. With 0 bases clipped from V and 1 base from J, the junction kept 5 bases outside the gene matches. The V gene's germline CDR1 is SGHRS and CDR2 YFSETQ. The CDR3 covers 16 residues.

This clonotype has just one count. V is TRBV5-1 and J is TRBJ1-6; TRBD1 is a possible D gene (6 bases). Trimming removed 5 bases from V and 8 bases from J, with 17 bases in between. The germline V gene has CDR1 SGHRS and CDR2 YFSETQ. This CDR3 spans 15 amino acids. The CDR3 coding sequence is TGCGCCAGCAGAAACAGGGTGGATGTCGATTCACCCCTCCACTTT. Its translation: CASRNRVDVDSPLHF.

This clonotype was counted a few times. The V and J genes are TRBV6-6 and TRBJ1-2; 8 bases are a match to TRBD1. The J segment lost 6 bases and the V segment lost 2 bases, leaving 2 bases of the junction unmatched. CDR1 MNHNY and CDR2 SVGAGI come from the germline V gene (reference sequence). This CDR3 contains 13 residues. Here the CDR3 reads CASSYQGADGYTF. DNA of the CDR3: TGTGCCAGCAGTTACCAGGGGGCAGATGGCTACACCTTC.

This clonotype was detected only once. The J gene is TRBJ2-5, the V gene TRBV24-1, with D possibly being TRBD2 (7 bases). Between the trimmed V and J ends, which lost 3 bases and 1 base, there was a span of 20 bases. The CDR3 loop spans 18 amino acids. Per the germline V gene, CDR1 is KGHDR and CDR2 is SFDVKD. In DNA form, the CDR3 reads TGTGCCACCAGTGATGCAACCACAGGGAGGGGTGGCCAAGAGACCCAGTACTTC. It encodes CATSDATTGRGGQETQYF.

The chain joins TRBV4-1 to TRBJ2-5; D is unclear. The germline V gene has CDR1 MGHRA and CDR2 YSYEKL. V lost 0 bases and J 7 bases, leaving 12 bases between the germline ends. The CDR3 contains 14 residues. This CDR3 is CASSQDSVRGTQYF. CDR3 nucleotide sequence: TGCGCCAGCAGCCAAGATTCGGTCCGTGGGACCCAGTACTTC.

This clonotype was seen more than once but under ten times. V gene TRBV29-1 combines with J gene TRBJ1-1; D possibly corresponds to TRBD1 (6 bases). This CDR3 has 12 residues. Germline V gene lookup returns CDR1 SQVTM and CDR2 ANQGSEA. V dropped 7 bases and J dropped 5 bases, with 14 bases sitting between them. The CDR3 sequence is CSARGGETEAFF. The DNA of the CDR3 is TGCAGCGCCAGAGGGGGGGAGACTGAAGCTTTCTTT.

The genes are TRBV4-1 and TRBJ1-4; D gene ambiguous. With 1 base removed from V and 3 bases from J, the gap between germline ends came to 6 bases. In germline, CDR1 is MGHRA, CDR2 YSYEKL. The CDR3 spans 14 residues. The CDR3 DNA reads as TGCGCCAGCAGCCAAGCTCTAGCTAATGAAAAACTGTTTTTT. Encoded protein: CASSQALANEKLFF.

V and J are TRBV20-1 and TRBJ2-5, with 9 positions matching TRBD2. Germline V CDR1 and CDR2: DFQATT, SNEGSKA (reference sequence). The CDR3 sequence is 15 residues long. J was trimmed by 11 bases and V by 4 bases; bases with no gene match: 17. Written as DNA, the CDR3 is TGCAGTGCTAACATAGCGGGGGCCTCATACAATGAGCAGTACTTC. Its protein product is CSANIAGASYNEQYF.

V and J are TRBV12-3 or TRBV12-4 and TRBJ1-1; D gene uncertain. There are 13 residues in the CDR3. V lost 5 bases to trimming and J lost 7 bases, with 14 bases between them. The CDR3 nucleotides read TGTGCCAGCAGTCCCCCTGGCAGACGTGAAGCTTTCTTT. This encodes CASSPPGRREAFF.

J is TRBJ1-4 and V is TRBV29-1; D perhaps matches TRBD1 (6 bases). The CDR3 has 14 amino acids. The V end was cut by 3 bases, the J end by 6 bases, with 14 bases between. Germline loops: CDR1 SQVTM, CDR2 ANQGSEA. CDR3 region: CSVEGATGDEKLFF. In DNA form, the CDR3 reads TGCAGCGTTGAGGGGGCAACCGGCGATGAAAAACTGTTTTTT.

The chain recombines TRBV6-1 with TRBJ1-2; 7 nucleotides agree with TRBD1. The CDR3 covers 15 residues. Germline V gives CDR1 MNHNS, CDR2 SASEGT. Trimming removed 6 bases from V and 8 bases from J; junction bases left unmatched: 15. CDR3 in DNA: TGTGCCAGCAGGGATCCAACTACAGGGGCCCAGGGCTACACCTTC. Translation: CASRDPTTGAQGYTF.

The chain links TRBV6-5 to TRBJ2-1, with TRBD2 as a possible D gene (5 bases). Deletions cut 8 bases from V and 5 bases from J, with 16 bases between. CDR1 MNHEY and CDR2 SVGAGI come from the germline V gene. The CDR3 sequence is 14 residues long. CDR3 residues: CASDWVGGNNEQFF. The CDR3 DNA is TGTGCCAGCGACTGGGTCGGAGGCAACAATGAGCAGTTCTTC.

In this sample, this clonotype turned up a few times. The V and J genes are TRBV20-1 and TRBJ2-5, with TRBD1 matching over 7 bases. The CDR3 runs to 15 residues. Germline trimming cut 3 bases from V and 4 bases from J; bases unmatched to any gene: 11. CDR1 DFQATT and CDR2 SNEGSKA come from the germline V gene (reference sequence). In DNA, the CDR3 is TGCAGTGCTAGGTCGACCAAGGACAGGATAGAGACCCAGTACTTC. It specifies CSARSTKDRIETQYF.

The genes are TRBV7-9 and TRBJ1-6; D not certain. There are 15 residues in the CDR3. The V gene's germline CDR1 is SEHNR and CDR2 FQNEAQ (reference sequence). V dropped 0 bases and J dropped 7 bases, with 10 bases sitting between them. DNA for the CDR3: TGTGCCAGCAGCTTAGCGCGGGGAGGGAATTCACCCCTCCACTTT. It is translated as CASSLARGGNSPLHF.

This clonotype was recorded only once. The chain recombines TRBV7-9 with TRBJ2-7; the D gene is possibly TRBD2 (5 bases). The ends were cut back, 3 bases at V and 3 bases at J, with 12 bases in the middle. The CDR3 spans 14 residues. Germline V gene data show CDR1 as SEHNR and CDR2 as FQNEAQ (reference sequence). The CDR3 DNA reads TGTGCCAGCAGCTTCGGGATCCCCCACTACGAGCAGTACTTC. Encoded protein: CASSFGIPHYEQYF.

Here the CDR3 reads CASSQGSSGGVETQYF. Written as DNA, the CDR3 is TGTGCCAGCAGCCAAGGGTCTAGCGGGGGTGTAGAGACCCAGTACTTC. The chain uses TRBV7-2 and TRBJ2-5; 10 nucleotides line up with TRBD2. Germline lookup yields CDR1 SGHTA and CDR2 FQGNSA. Trimming at V came to 5 bases and at J to 4 bases, leaving 10 bases not matched to a gene. This CDR3 is built from 16 residues.